This T cell receptor beta chain derives from a study of blood T cell repertoires in COVID-19. About the research overall: Sources were T cells, B-cell-depleted T cells, or PBMCs; the material itself was cDNA or gDNA.

Germline CDR1 and CDR2: SEHNR and FQNEAQ (reference sequence). V shed 1 base, J shed 0 bases, and the junction held 3 bases outside the gene matches. This CDR3 is 15 amino acids long. The protocol was immunoSEQ multiplex PCR, while the TCRdb copy is restricted to in-frame clones and leaves out a portion. The sample has roughly 230,000 clones; roughly 90% are singletons. This chain joins TRBV7-9 and TRBJ2-7; 7 bases line up with TRBD1. The sequence came from a woman aged 55-69 years with COVID-19, enrolled during active disease. Sequenced sample: peripheral blood. The chain's CDR3 is CASSLVGTASYEQYF. In DNA form, the CDR3 reads TGTGCCAGCAGCTTAGTAGGGACAGCCTCCTACGAGCAGTACTTC.